This TCR beta chain was identified in a study of metastatic and nonmetastatic thyroid tumors (TCRdb year 2020). For the study in its entirety: Repertoires were compared across peripheral blood and tumor or nodule tissue samples from malignant and benign thyroid patients.

The study at large found these results: In both blood and tumor samples, TCR beta diversity was reported to be significantly higher in malignant tumors than in benign nodules.

The V end loses 4 bases and the J end loses 1 base, and a stretch of 11 bases separates them. The germline V gene encodes CDR1 SNHLY and CDR2 FYNNEI. The CDR3, cysteine through phenylalanine, is 15 amino acids long. Just CDR3 DNA is preserved here, 45 bases in frame from base 1. The library was generated by PCR. Sequencing instrument: Illumina HiSeq 4000. High-throughput sequencing was used to profile the TCR beta-chain CDR3 region of each patient. As for the authors' bioinformatics: CDR3 differences across clinicopathological groups were used to build a classifier for discriminating distant-metastatic papillary thyroid cancer patients. The Shannon index was used to assess repertoire diversity, and the Morisita-Horn index was used to assess tumor-blood repertoire similarity. The public reads were reprocessed in TCRdb via fastp at Q25 and MiXCR, keeping in-frame beta chains. TCRdb, not the authors, supplied the V and J calls. This sample is represented by about 7,600 clones; 25% to 30% of them were singletons. In total, the top ten clones hold around a sixth of the sample.

Before undergoing thyroid surgery, none of the patients had been given any kind of treatment. Patient clinical samples collected from the early 2010s to the late 2010s were retrospectively analysed using T-cell receptor beta sequencing. This clone is labeled medium-sized (0.01 to 0.1%). What this receptor recognizes is not known. Base qualities were left out, and no much larger clone turns up one base away. The chain is made from TRBV2 and TRBJ1-5; TRBD1 is a possible D gene, resting on 6 matching bases. What was sequenced was adjacent normal tissue. This TCR derives from a female donor with papillary thyroid cancer or a benign thyroid nodule (not recorded which). Some clones in this sample may be carry-over from other donors' samples. In nucleotides, the sequence is TGTGCCAGCAGTGGGTACAGGGCCAGCAATCAGCCCCAGCATTTT. It codes for CASSGYRASNQPQHF.